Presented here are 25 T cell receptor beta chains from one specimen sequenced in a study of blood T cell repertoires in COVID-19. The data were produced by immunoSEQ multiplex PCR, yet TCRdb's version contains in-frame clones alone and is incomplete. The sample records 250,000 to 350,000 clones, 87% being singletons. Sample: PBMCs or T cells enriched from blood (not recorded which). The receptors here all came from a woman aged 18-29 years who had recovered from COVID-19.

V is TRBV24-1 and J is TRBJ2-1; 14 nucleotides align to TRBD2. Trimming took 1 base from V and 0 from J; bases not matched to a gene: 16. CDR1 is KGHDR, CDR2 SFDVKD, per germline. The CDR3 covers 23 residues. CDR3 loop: CATSDFGGQTSGRVLSSYNEQFF. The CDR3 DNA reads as TGTGCCACCAGTGATTTCGGAGGTCAGACTAGCGGGAGGGTCCTGAGCTCCTACAATGAGCAGTTCTTC.

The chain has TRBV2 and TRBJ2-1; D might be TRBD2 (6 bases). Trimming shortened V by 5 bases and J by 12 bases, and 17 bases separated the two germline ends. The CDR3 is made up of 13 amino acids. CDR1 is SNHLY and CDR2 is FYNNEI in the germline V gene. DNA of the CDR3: TGTGCCAGCAGTCCACCGGGGGAGAGGGGGCAGTTCTTC. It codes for CASSPPGERGQFF. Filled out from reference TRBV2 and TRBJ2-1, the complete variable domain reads EPEVTQTPSHQVTQMGQEVILRCVPISNHLYFYWYRQILGQKVEFLVSFYNNEISEKSEIFDDQFSVERPDGSNFTLKIRSTKLEDSAMYFCASSPPGERGQFFGPGTRLTVL.

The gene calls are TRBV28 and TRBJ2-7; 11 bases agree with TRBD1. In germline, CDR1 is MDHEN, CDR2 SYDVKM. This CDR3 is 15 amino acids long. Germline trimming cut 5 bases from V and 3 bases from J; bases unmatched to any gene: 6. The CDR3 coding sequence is TGTGCCAGCAGTCCCCCGGGACAGGGGGACTACGAGCAGTACTTC. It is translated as CASSPPGQGDYEQYF.

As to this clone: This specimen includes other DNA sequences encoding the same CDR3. CDR3 coding DNA: TGTGCCACCAGCAGAGATGGGCAGGGGATTGCAGATACGCAGTATTTT. It encodes CATSRDGQGIADTQYF. The chain recombines TRBV15 with TRBJ2-3; TRBD1 is a possible D gene (6 bases). The germline V gene has CDR1 LNHNV and CDR2 YYDKDF (reference sequence). This CDR3 contains 16 residues. Between the trimmed V and J ends, which lost 0 bases and 4 bases, there was a span of 14 bases.

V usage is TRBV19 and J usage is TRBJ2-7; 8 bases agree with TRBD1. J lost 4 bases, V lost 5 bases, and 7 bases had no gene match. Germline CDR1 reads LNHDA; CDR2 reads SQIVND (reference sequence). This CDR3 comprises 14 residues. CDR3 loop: CASSARQGLYEQYF. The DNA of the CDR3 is TGTGCCAGTAGTGCGCGACAGGGGCTGTACGAGCAGTACTTC.

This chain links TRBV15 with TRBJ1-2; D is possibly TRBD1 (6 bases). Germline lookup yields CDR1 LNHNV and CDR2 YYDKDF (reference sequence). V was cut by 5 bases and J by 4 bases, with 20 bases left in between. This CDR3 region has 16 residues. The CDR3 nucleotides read TGTGCCACCAGCGCTGGTACCTCAGGGGCGGGCTATGGCTACACCTTC. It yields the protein CATSAGTSGAGYGYTF.

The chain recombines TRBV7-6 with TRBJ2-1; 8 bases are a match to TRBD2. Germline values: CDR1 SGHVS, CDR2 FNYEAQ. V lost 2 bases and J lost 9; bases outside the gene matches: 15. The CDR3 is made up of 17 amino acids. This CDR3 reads CASSLISPGGGFGEQFF. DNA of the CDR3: TGTGCCAGCAGCTTAATCTCTCCCGGGGGGGGGTTTGGTGAGCAGTTCTTC.

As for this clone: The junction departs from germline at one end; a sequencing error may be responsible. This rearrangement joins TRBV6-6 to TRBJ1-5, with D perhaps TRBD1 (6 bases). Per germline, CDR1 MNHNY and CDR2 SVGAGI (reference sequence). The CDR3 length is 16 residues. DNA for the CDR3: TGTGCCAGAAGTTCGTTCCCCGGGACAAGAAATCAGCCCCAGCATTTT. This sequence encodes CARSSFPGTRNQPQHF.

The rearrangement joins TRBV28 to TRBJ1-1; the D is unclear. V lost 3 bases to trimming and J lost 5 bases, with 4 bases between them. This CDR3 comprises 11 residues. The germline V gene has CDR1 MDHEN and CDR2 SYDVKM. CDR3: CASSFPTEAFF. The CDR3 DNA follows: TGTGCCAGCAGTTTCCCAACTGAAGCTTTCTTT.

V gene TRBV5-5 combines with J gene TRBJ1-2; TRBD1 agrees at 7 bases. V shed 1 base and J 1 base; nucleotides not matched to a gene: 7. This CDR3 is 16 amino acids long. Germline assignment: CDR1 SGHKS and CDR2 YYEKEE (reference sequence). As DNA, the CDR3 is TGTGCCAGCAGCTTGCCGGGACAGAAAAATAACTATGGCTACACCTTC. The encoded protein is CASSLPGQKNNYGYTF.

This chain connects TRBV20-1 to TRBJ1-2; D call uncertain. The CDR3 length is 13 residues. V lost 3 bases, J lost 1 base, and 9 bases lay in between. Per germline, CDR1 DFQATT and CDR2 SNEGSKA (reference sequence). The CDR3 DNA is TGCAGTGCTAGTCCAGGCTTTAACTATGGCTACACCTTC. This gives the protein CSASPGFNYGYTF.

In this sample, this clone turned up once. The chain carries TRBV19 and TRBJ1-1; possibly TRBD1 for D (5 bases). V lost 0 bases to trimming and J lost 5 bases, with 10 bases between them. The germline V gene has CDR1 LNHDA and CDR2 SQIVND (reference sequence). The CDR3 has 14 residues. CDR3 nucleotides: TGTGCCAGTAGTATAGATCGCAAGGGGACTGAAGCTTTCTTT. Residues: CASSIDRKGTEAFF.

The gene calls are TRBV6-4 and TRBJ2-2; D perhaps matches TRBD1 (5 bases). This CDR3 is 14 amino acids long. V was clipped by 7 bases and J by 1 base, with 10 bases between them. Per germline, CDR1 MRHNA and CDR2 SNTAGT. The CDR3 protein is CASKGDRNTGELFF. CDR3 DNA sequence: TGTGCCAGCAAAGGAGACAGGAACACCGGGGAGCTGTTTTTT.

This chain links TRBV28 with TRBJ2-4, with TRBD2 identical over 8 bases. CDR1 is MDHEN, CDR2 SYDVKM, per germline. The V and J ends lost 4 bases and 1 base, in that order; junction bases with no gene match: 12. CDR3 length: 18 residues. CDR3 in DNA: TGTGCCAGCAGTTCTCGGGGGGGGGCCCTTAGCGCCAAAAACATTCAGTACTTC. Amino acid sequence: CASSSRGGALSAKNIQYF. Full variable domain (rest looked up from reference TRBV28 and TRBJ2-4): DVKVTQSSRYLVKRTGEKVFLECVQDMDHENMFWYRQDPGLGLRLIYFSYDVKMKEKGDIPEGYSVSREKKERFSLILESASTNQTSMYLCASSSRGGALSAKNIQYFGAGTRLSVL.

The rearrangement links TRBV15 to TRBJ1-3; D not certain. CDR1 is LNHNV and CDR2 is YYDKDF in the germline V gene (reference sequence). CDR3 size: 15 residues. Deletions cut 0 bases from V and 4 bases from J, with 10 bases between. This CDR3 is CATSRDRLRGNTIYF. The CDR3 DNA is TGTGCCACCAGCAGAGATAGACTTAGGGGAAACACCATATATTTT.

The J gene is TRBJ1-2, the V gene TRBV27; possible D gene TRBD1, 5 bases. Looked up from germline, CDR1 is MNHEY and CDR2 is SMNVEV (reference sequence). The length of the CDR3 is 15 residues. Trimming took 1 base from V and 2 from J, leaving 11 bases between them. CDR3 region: CASSLYTGINYGYTF. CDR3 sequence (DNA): TGTGCCAGCAGTTTATATACAGGAATAAACTATGGCTACACCTTC.

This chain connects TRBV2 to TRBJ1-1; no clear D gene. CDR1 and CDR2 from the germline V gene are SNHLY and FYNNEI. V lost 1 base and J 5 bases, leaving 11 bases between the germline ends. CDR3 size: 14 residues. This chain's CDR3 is CASSEVLSGTEAFF. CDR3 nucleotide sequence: TGTGCCAGCAGTGAAGTCCTGTCCGGGACTGAAGCTTTCTTT.

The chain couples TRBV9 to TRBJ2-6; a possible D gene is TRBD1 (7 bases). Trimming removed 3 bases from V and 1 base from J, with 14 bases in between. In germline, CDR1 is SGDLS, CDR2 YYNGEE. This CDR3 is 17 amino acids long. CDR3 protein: CASSEGAGTSGANVLTF. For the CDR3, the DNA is TGTGCCAGCAGCGAGGGGGCAGGGACTTCTGGGGCCAACGTCCTGACTTTC. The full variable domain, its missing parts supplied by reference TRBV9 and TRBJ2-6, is DSGVTQTPKHLITATGQRVTLRCSPRSGDLSVYWYQQSLDQGLQFLIQYYNGEERAKGNILERFSAQQFPDLHSELNLSSLELGDSALYFCASSEGAGTSGANVLTFGAGSRLTVL.

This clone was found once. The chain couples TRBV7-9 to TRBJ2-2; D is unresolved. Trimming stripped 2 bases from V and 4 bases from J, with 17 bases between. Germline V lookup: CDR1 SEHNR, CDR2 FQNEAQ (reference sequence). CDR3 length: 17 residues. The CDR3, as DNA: TGTGCCAGCAGCTTACTGGGCCCTCGTGTGGGCACCGGGGAGCTGTTTTTT. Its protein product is CASSLLGPRVGTGELFF.

CDR3 coding DNA: TGTGCCAGCAGTTTTTCTAGAGCCCAGTACAATGAGCAGTTCTTC. Protein: CASSFSRAQYNEQFF. The chain is built from TRBV5-5 and TRBJ2-1; D uncertain. With 5 bases removed from V and 4 bases from J, the gap between germline ends came to 16 bases. CDR1 is SGHKS and CDR2 is YYEKEE in the germline V gene (reference sequence). This CDR3 has 15 residues. Full variable domain (rest looked up from reference TRBV5-5 and TRBJ2-1): DAGVTQSPTHLIKTRGQQVTLRCSPISGHKSVSWYQQVLGQGPQFIFQYYEKEERGRGNFPDRFSARQFPNYSSELNVNALLLGDSALYLCASSFSRAQYNEQFFGPGTRLTVL.

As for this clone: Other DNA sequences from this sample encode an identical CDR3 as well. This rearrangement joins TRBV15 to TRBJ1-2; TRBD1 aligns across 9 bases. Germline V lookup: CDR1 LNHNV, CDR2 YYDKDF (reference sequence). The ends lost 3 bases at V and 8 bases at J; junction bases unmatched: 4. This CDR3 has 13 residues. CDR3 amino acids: CATSRGTGYGYTF. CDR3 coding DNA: TGTGCCACCAGCAGGGGGACAGGGTACGGCTACACCTTC. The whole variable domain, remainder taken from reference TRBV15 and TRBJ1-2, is DAMVIQNPRYQVTQFGKPVTLSCSQTLNHNVMYWYQQKSSQAPKLLFHYYDKDFNNEADTPDNFQSRRPNTSFCFLDIRSPGLGDTAMYLCATSRGTGYGYTFGSGTRLTVV.

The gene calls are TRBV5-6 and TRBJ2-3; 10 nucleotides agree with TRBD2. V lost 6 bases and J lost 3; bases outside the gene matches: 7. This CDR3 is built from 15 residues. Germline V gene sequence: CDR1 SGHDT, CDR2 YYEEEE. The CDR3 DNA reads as TGTGCCAGCAAAGCGGGGGGGCAGGGGACAGATACGCAGTATTTT. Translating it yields CASKAGGQGTDTQYF.

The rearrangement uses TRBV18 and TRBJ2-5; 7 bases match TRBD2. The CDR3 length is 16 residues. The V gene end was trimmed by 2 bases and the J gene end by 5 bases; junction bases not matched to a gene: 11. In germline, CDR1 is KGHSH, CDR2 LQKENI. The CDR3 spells CASSPERSAGEETQYF. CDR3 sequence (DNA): TGTGCCAGCTCACCAGAGAGATCGGCGGGGGAGGAGACCCAGTACTTC.

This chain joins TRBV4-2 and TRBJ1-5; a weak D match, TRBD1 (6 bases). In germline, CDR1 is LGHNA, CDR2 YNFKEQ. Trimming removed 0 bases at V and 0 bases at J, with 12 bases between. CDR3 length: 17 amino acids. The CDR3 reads CASSQEFSGDSNQPQHF. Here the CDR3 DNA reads TGTGCCAGCAGCCAAGAATTTTCAGGGGATAGCAATCAGCCCCAGCATTTT.

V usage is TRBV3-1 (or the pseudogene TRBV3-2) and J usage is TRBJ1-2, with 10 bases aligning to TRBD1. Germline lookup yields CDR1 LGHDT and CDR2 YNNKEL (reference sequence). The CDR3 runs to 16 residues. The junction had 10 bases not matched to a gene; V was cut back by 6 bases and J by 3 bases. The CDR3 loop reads CASRNAGTGDHYGYTF. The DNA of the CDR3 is TGTGCCAGCAGGAATGCTGGGACAGGGGATCACTATGGCTACACCTTC.